This passage covers 26 T cell receptor beta chains from one sample sequenced in a study of blood T cell repertoires in COVID-19. TCRdb keeps only in-frame clones here, not all; method: immunoSEQ multiplex PCR. This table holds about 410,000 clones, roughly nine tenths found once. Sequenced: PBMCs or T cells enriched from blood (not recorded which). Receptors were obtained from a woman between 25 and 40 years old who had recovered from COVID-19.

This clone was seen just once. Here the CDR3 DNA reads TGTGCCACCCGGGATTTTCTGGTCGGGAATTCACCCCTCCACTTT. Translated, it gives CATRDFLVGNSPLHF. The V gene is TRBV24-1, the J gene TRBJ1-6; D call uncertain. The CDR3 loop spans 15 amino acids. Trimming took 9 bases from V and 7 from J, leaving 18 bases between them. Germline V gene sequence: CDR1 KGHDR, CDR2 SFDVKD.

The V and J genes are TRBV27 and TRBJ2-7, with TRBD2 as a possible D gene (6 bases). Germline loops: CDR1 MNHEY, CDR2 SMNVEV (reference sequence). The V and J ends lost 3 bases and 2 bases respectively, with 14 bases between them. The CDR3 sequence is 15 residues long. CDR3 nucleotides: TGTGCCAGCAGTTTTTTGCGGGGACGCACCTACGAGCAGTACTTC. Its translation is CASSFLRGRTYEQYF.

The rearrangement joins TRBV14 to TRBJ2-5; the D is unclear. Trimming stripped 4 bases from V and 7 bases from J, with 13 bases between. CDR1 is SGHDN and CDR2 is FVKESK in the germline V gene. The length of the CDR3 is 13 residues. CDR3 sequence reads: CASSPELFGTQYF. The CDR3 region has the DNA TGTGCCAGCAGCCCTGAGCTTTTTGGGACCCAGTACTTC.

The genes are TRBV21-1 and TRBJ1-6; TRBD1 is the table's D call and was not checked against the DNA. TRBV21-1 is tagged as a pseudogene. This CDR3 comprises 15 residues. The DNA for the CDR3 is TGTGCCAGCAGCGTAAGGGGACAGGACAATTCACCCCTCCACTTT. It translates to CASSVRGQDNSPLHF.

The rearrangement uses TRBV7-2 and TRBJ1-6; unclear D gene. CDR3 size: 16 residues. V lost 5 bases and J 0 bases, leaving 11 bases between the germline ends. Looked up from germline, CDR1 is SGHTA and CDR2 is FQGNSA. The CDR3 region is CASSPEGSSYNSPLHF. As DNA, the CDR3 is TGTGCCAGCAGCCCCGAGGGAAGCTCCTATAATTCACCCCTCCACTTT.

This sequence joins TRBV7-6 and TRBJ1-3, with unresolved D. Trimming shortened V by 4 bases and J by 0 bases, and 10 bases separated the two germline ends. Germline-derived CDR1 and CDR2 are SGHVS and FNYEAQ. The CDR3 runs to 15 residues. CDR3 sequence: CASSSNTISGNTIYF. DNA for the CDR3: TGTGCCAGCAGCTCCAACACAATCTCTGGAAACACCATATATTTT.

In regard to this clone: A read error may account for a junction end that differs from germline. The chain recombines TRBV19 with TRBJ2-7; TRBD1 matches at 7 bases. Germline values: CDR1 LNHDA, CDR2 SQIVND (reference sequence). The CDR3 loop spans 13 amino acids. The DNA for the CDR3 is TGTGCCACCGAAACGGGACAGACAGGTAGTAGGCACTTC. Its protein product is CATETGQTGSRHF. The whole variable domain, remainder taken from reference TRBV19 and TRBJ2-7, is DGGITQSPKYLFRKEGQNVTLSCEQNLNHDAMYWYRQDPGQGLRLIYYSQIVNDFQKGDIAEGYSVSREKKESFPLTVTSAQKNPTAFYLCATETGQTGSRHFGPGTRLTVT.

The chain recombines TRBV19 with TRBJ2-1; 12 bases map to TRBD2. Germline CDR1 LNHDA, CDR2 SQIVND (reference sequence). The CDR3 is 16 amino acids. J lost 7 bases, V lost 1 base, and 5 bases had no gene match. CDR3 coding DNA: TGTGCCAGTAGTATAGGACTAGCGGGGGATCGGAATGAGCAGTTCTTC. It encodes CASSIGLAGDRNEQFF. Full variable domain (outside the CDR3, taken from reference TRBV19 and TRBJ2-1): DGGITQSPKYLFRKEGQNVTLSCEQNLNHDAMYWYRQDPGQGLRLIYYSQIVNDFQKGDIAEGYSVSREKKESFPLTVTSAQKNPTAFYLCASSIGLAGDRNEQFFGPGTRLTVL.

The rearrangement joins TRBV2 to TRBJ2-7; D may be TRBD1 (5 bases). CDR1 and CDR2 from the germline V gene are SNHLY and FYNNEI. This CDR3 comprises 14 residues. Trimming removed 2 bases from V and 7 bases from J, with 15 bases in between. CDR3 residues: CASSEQGPTLEQYF. CDR3 nucleotides: TGTGCCAGCAGTGAACAGGGTCCCACTCTGGAGCAGTACTTC. Full variable domain (outside the CDR3, taken from reference TRBV2 and TRBJ2-7): EPEVTQTPSHQVTQMGQEVILRCVPISNHLYFYWYRQILGQKVEFLVSFYNNEISEKSEIFDDQFSVERPDGSNFTLKIRSTKLEDSAMYFCASSEQGPTLEQYFGPGTRLTVT.

This clone showed up just a few times. The chain links TRBV27 to TRBJ2-2; 7 bases map to TRBD2. The CDR3 is 15 amino acids. Trimming at V came to 5 bases and at J to 6 bases, leaving 9 bases not matched to a gene. Germline V gives CDR1 MNHEY, CDR2 SMNVEV (reference sequence). The CDR3 DNA reads as TGTGCCAGCAGTAGCTCCGGGGGGAGGGCCGGGGAGCTGTTTTTT. Translated: CASSSSGGRAGELFF.

The rearrangement uses TRBV3-1 (or the pseudogene TRBV3-2) and TRBJ2-4; no firm D call. The CDR3 sequence is 15 residues long. The germline gives CDR1 LGHDT, CDR2 YNNKEL (reference sequence). V gave up 3 bases and J gave up 0 bases, with 9 bases separating them. Here the CDR3 DNA reads TGTGCCAGCAGCCAGGGCAGCCTAGCCAAAAACATTCAGTACTTC. It is translated as CASSQGSLAKNIQYF.

This chain joins TRBV30 and TRBJ2-6, with a tentative D call TRBD2 (5 bases). V lost 3 bases, J lost 2 bases, and 8 bases lay in between. From germline, CDR1 is GTSNPN and CDR2 SVGIG (reference sequence). The CDR3 runs 14 residues. In DNA, the CDR3 is TGTGCCTGGAGAACGGAGGCTGGGGCCAACGTCCTGACTTTC. Translation: CAWRTEAGANVLTF.

The V and J genes are TRBV30 and TRBJ1-5; 11 positions agree with TRBD1. Per germline, CDR1 GTSNPN and CDR2 SVGIG (reference sequence). After removal of 3 bases from V and 9 bases from J, the junction contained 25 bases not matched to a gene. The CDR3 length is 20 residues. CDR3 bases: TGTGCCTGGAGGGTCGGACAGGGGGCCTCATTTTCTTTGCATGATCGGCCCCAGCATTTT. Translated, it gives CAWRVGQGASFSLHDRPQHF.

The chain recombines TRBV18 with TRBJ2-2, with 8 bases that match TRBD2. CDR1 and CDR2 (germline): KGHSH, LQKENI. This CDR3 comprises 17 residues. The ends lost 2 bases at V and 0 bases at J; junction bases unmatched: 5. CDR3 sequence (DNA): TGTGCCAGCTCACCATCCGCGGGGGGTCCGAACACCGGGGAGCTGTTTTTT. Amino acid sequence: CASSPSAGGPNTGELFF.

The rearrangement links TRBV6-5 to TRBJ2-7; 8 bases fit TRBD1. Looked up from germline, CDR1 is MNHEY and CDR2 is SVGAGI. The V and J ends lost 11 bases and 2 bases, in that order; junction bases with no gene match: 8. The CDR3 covers 13 residues. The CDR3 region is CASGDRTPYEQYF. The CDR3 DNA reads as TGTGCCTCGGGGGACAGGACCCCCTACGAGCAGTACTTC.

This chain links TRBV29-1 with TRBJ2-2, with a weak D call TRBD1 (6 bases). There are 14 residues in the CDR3. In germline, CDR1 is SQVTM, CDR2 ANQGSEA. V lost 5 bases, J lost 0 bases, and 10 bases lay in between. The CDR3 DNA reads TGCAGCGTTACAGGGATCTCGAACACCGGGGAGCTGTTTTTT. Translated, it gives CSVTGISNTGELFF.

The chain has TRBV10-3 and TRBJ2-3, with 10 bases lining up with TRBD2. The V gene end was trimmed by 6 bases and the J gene end by 4 bases; junction bases not matched to a gene: 7. This CDR3 has 15 amino acids. Germline-derived CDR1 and CDR2 are ENHRY and SYGVKD. CDR3 residues: CAIRPGLASPDTQYF. The CDR3 nucleotides are TGTGCCATCAGGCCGGGACTAGCGAGCCCAGATACGCAGTATTTT.

The V gene is TRBV10-3, the J gene TRBJ2-3, with a tentative D call TRBD1 (5 bases). Looked up from germline, CDR1 is ENHRY and CDR2 is SYGVKD. The CDR3 is made up of 14 amino acids. With 2 bases removed from V and 8 bases from J, the gap between germline ends came to 14 bases. In DNA, the CDR3 is TGTGCCATCAGTGAGACAGGAAACGCAGGTACGCAGTATTTT. Translated, it gives CAISETGNAGTQYF.

The chain combines TRBV10-3 with TRBJ1-2, with D maybe TRBD1 (5 bases). Trimming removed 10 bases at V and 2 bases at J, with 14 bases between. Germline V gives CDR1 ENHRY, CDR2 SYGVKD. The CDR3 extends over 13 amino acids. DNA for the CDR3: TGTGCCACCCAGACAGACTTGAACTATGGCTACACCTTC. Translating gives CATQTDLNYGYTF.

The genes are TRBV2 and TRBJ1-5; D ambiguous. From germline, CDR1 is SNHLY and CDR2 FYNNEI. V lost 1 base and J 4 bases, leaving 5 bases between the germline ends. There are 13 residues in the CDR3. The CDR3 reads CASSEVLNQPQHF. The CDR3 nucleotides read TGTGCCAGCAGTGAAGTCTTAAATCAGCCCCAGCATTTT.

The chain combines TRBV6-5 with TRBJ1-5; unclear D gene. The CDR3 is made up of 14 amino acids. V dropped 8 bases and J dropped 4 bases, with 15 bases sitting between them. Germline loops: CDR1 MNHEY, CDR2 SVGAGI. The CDR3 sequence is CASRRFEGNQPQHF. Here the CDR3 DNA reads TGTGCCAGCCGCAGATTTGAGGGAAATCAGCCCCAGCATTTT.

The chain's CDR3 is CASRTANTGELFF. CDR3 nucleotide sequence: TGTGCCAGCAGGACTGCGAACACCGGGGAGCTGTTTTTT. The chain has TRBV2 and TRBJ2-2; no clear D. CDR1 and CDR2 from the germline V gene are SNHLY and FYNNEI. Trimming pared 6 bases from V and 0 bases from J, leaving 5 bases between. This CDR3 is 13 amino acids long.

The rearrangement links TRBV18 to TRBJ1-1; D is ambiguous. The CDR3 is made up of 14 amino acids. Trimming took 6 bases from V and 1 from J, leaving 12 bases between them. CDR1 and CDR2 (germline): KGHSH, LQKENI. The CDR3 DNA reads as TGTGCCAGCTCTCTAAAAAGCAAGAACACTGAAGCTTTCTTT. Translation gives CASSLKSKNTEAFF.

This clone was counted once. The V and J genes are TRBV28 and TRBJ2-1; 7 nucleotides match TRBD2. Germline assignment: CDR1 MDHEN and CDR2 SYDVKM. V shed 7 bases and J 0 bases; nucleotides not matched to a gene: 9. The CDR3 is 16 amino acids. Here the CDR3 reads CASTRLGGSSYNEQFF. DNA of the CDR3: TGTGCCAGCACCCGTCTCGGCGGGAGCTCCTACAATGAGCAGTTCTTC.

The V call is TRBV9, the J call TRBJ1-2; D unclear. Germline CDR1 and CDR2: SGDLS and YYNGEE. The V end lost 0 bases, the J end lost 4 bases, and 13 bases lay between the germline ends. The CDR3 is 15 residues long. The CDR3 loop is CASSVAKDSSYGYTF. As DNA, the CDR3 is TGTGCCAGCAGCGTAGCTAAAGACTCCTCCTATGGCTACACCTTC.

The genes are TRBV4-1 and TRBJ1-3; D might be TRBD1 (5 bases). Per germline, CDR1 MGHRA and CDR2 YSYEKL. Trimming removed 3 bases at V and 8 bases at J, with 14 bases between. The CDR3 has 14 amino acids. CDR3: CASSHSQGLDTIYF. CDR3 DNA: TGCGCCAGCAGCCATAGCCAGGGTTTAGACACCATATATTTT.